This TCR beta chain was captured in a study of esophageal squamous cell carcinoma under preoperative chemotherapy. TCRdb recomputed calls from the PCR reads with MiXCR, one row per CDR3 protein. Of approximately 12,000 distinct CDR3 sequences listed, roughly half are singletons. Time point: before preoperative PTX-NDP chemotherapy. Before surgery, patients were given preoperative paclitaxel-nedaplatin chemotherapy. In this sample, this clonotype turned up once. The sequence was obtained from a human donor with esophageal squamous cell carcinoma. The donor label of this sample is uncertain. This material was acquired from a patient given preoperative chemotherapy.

CDR3 sequence: CASSLEMGGNYEQFF. CDR3 in DNA: TGTGCCAGCAGCTTAGAGATGGGGGGAAACTACGAGCAGTTCTTC. The chain uses TRBV7-2 and TRBJ2-1, with D maybe TRBD2 (6 bases). The germline CDR1 and CDR2 sequences are SGHTA and FQGNSA. The CDR3 runs to 15 residues. Trimming cost V 1 base and J 10 bases, with 17 bases left between them.